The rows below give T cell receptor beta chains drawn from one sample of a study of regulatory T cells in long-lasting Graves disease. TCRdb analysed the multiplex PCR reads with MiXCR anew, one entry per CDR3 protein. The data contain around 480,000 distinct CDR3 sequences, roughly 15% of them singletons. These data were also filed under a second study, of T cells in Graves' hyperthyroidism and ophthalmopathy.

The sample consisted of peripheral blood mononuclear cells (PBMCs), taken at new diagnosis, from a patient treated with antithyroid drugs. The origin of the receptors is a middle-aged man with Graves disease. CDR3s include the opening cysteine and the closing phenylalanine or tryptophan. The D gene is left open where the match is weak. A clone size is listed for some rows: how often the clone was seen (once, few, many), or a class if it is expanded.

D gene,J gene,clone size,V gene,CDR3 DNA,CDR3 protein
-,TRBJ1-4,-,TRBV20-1,TGCAGTGCTACCAAACAGCCAACTAATGAAAAACTGTTTTTT,CSATKQPTNEKLFF
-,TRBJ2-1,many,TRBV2,TGTGCCACCGAGGATCGTAAAGGGGCCGGTGAGCAGTTCTTC,CATEDRKGAGEQFF
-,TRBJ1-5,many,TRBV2,TGTGCCACCACACTGGACGGGAGAAATCAGCCCCAGCATTTT,CATTLDGRNQPQHF
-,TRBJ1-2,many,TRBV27,TGTGCCAGCAGTTTATCGTCTAGTACTTATGGCTACACCTTC,CASSLSSSTYGYTF
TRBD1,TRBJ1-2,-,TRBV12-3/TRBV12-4,TGTGCCAGCAGTTTAGCGGTGACAGGGGGTAACGGCTACACCTTC,CASSLAVTGGNGYTF
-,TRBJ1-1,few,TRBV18,TGTGCCAGCTCACCACAGGTTTTCGCTGAAGCTTTCTTT,CASSPQVFAEAFF
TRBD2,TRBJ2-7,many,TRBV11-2,TGTGCCAGCAGCCGGAGGGAGGGAGCCTACGAGCAGTACTTC,CASSRREGAYEQYF
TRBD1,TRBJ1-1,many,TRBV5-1,TGCGCCAGCAGCTTGGGGGCCAACAGGGGTGTGAACACTGAAGCTTTCTTT,CASSLGANRGVNTEAFF
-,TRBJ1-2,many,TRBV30,TGTGCCTGGAGTCACCAGTCGGATGGCTACACCTTC,CAWSHQSDGYTF
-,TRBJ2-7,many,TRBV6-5,TGTGCCAGCAGTTTCCGAGGACAGAGACCCTACGAGCAGTACTTC,CASSFRGQRPYEQYF
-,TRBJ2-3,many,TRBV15,TGTGCCACCAGCAGAGATCGGGCAGGCGCTAGCGCAGATACGCAGTATTTT,CATSRDRAGASADTQYF
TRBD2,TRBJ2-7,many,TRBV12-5,TGTGCTAGTGGTCTCCCTCGGCGGGAGGGCTACGAGCAGTACTTC,CASGLPRREGYEQYF
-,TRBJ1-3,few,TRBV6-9,TGTGCCAGCAGTTACCAGGGGGGAAACACCATATATTTT,CASSYQGGNTIYF
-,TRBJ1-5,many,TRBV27,TGTGCCAGCCGGACATACGGGGCAGGGGATCAGCCCCAGCATTTT,CASRTYGAGDQPQHF
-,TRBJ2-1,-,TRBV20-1,TGCAGTGCTGGATTTGTTGAGAGGGTAACCAATGAGCAGTTCTTC,CSAGFVERVTNEQFF
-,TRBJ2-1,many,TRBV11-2,TGTGCCAGCAGAGTCAGCTCCTACAATGAGCAGTTCTTC,CASRVSSYNEQFF
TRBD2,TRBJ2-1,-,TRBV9,TGTGCCAGCAGCGTTAGACTAGCGGGTATCCATGAGCAGTTCTTC,CASSVRLAGIHEQFF
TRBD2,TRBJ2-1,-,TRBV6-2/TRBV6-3,TGTGCCAGCACTTGGACTAGCGCGAGCTCCTACAATGAGCAGTTCTTC,CASTWTSASSYNEQFF
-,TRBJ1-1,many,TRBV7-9,TGTGCCAGCAGCGGGGACACTTACACTGAAGCTTTCTTT,CASSGDTYTEAFF
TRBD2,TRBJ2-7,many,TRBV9,TGTGCCAGCAGCCCCTCCGCGCTAGCGGGACACGAGCAGTACTTC,CASSPSALAGHEQYF
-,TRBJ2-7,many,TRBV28,TGTGCCAGCAGTCTGTTGGAGGGGAAGGGGACCTACGAGCAGTACTTC,CASSLLEGKGTYEQYF
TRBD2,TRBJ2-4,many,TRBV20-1,TGCAGTGCTAAGGGACTAGCGGGAGGGCCGCTAGCCAAAAACATTCAGTACTTC,CSAKGLAGGPLAKNIQYF
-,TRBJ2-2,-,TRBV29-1,TGCAGCGTTGCCTGGGTAGGGTCCACCGGGGAGCTGTTTTTT,CSVAWVGSTGELFF
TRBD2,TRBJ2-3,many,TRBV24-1,TGTGCCACCAGTGACCCCGGACTAGGCGCGGATACGCAGTATTTT,CATSDPGLGADTQYF
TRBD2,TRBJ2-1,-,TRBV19,TGTGCCAGTAGTATAGAGGGACTAAATTCCTACAATGAGCAGTTCTTC,CASSIEGLNSYNEQFF
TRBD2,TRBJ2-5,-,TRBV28,TGTGCCAGCACTTTCGGGGGGGGGTACCAAGAGACCCAGTACTTC,CASTFGGGYQETQYF
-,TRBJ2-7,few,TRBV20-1,TGCAGTGTACCCGTTGGATTGGACGAGCAGTACTTC,CSVPVGLDEQYF
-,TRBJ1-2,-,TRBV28,TGTGCCAGCAGGAGGGGTGAGAATGGCTACACCTTC,CASRRGENGYTF
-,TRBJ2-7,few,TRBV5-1,TGCGCCAGCAGCTTGGTATCTCGGGGGTCCTACGAGCAGTACTTC,CASSLVSRGSYEQYF
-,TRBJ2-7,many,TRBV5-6,TGTGCCAGCAGCTTTTATGACAGCCCCTACGAGCAGTACTTC,CASSFYDSPYEQYF
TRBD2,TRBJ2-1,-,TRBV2,TGTGCCAGCAGGGGTAGACTAGCGGGAGTCAATGAGCAGTTCTTC,CASRGRLAGVNEQFF
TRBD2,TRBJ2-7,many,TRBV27,TGTGCCAGCAGTTTTCGCGCCGGGACTACCATCTACGAGCAGTACTTC,CASSFRAGTTIYEQYF
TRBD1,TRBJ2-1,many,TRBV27,TGTGCCAGCAGTTCGAACCGGGACAGGGAATCATCATTTAGGCTCTTC,CASSSNRDRESSFRLF
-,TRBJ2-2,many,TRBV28,TGTGCCAGCTACAGGGTGAACACCGGGGAGCTGTTTTTT,CASYRVNTGELFF
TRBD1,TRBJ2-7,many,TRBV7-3,TGTGCCAGCAGTCCGACAGGGGGCCGGTACGAGCAGTACTTC,CASSPTGGRYEQYF
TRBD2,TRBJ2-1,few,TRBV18,TGTGCCAGCTCACCACTCCTTAGCGGGAGTATCCCCTACAATGAGCAGTTCTTC,CASSPLLSGSIPYNEQFF
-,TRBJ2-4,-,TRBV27,TGTGCCAGCAGTTCCCCGGTTCTAAGGAACATTCAGTACTTC,CASSSPVLRNIQYF
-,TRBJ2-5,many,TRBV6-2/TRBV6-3,TGTGCCAGCAGTGAACTGAGGGGGACTACCAAAGAGACCCAGTACTTC,CASSELRGTTKETQYF
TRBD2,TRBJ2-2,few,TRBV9,TGTGCCAGCACCAGCGGGAGATCCACCGGGGAGCTGTTTTTT,CASTSGRSTGELFF
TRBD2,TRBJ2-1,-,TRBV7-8,TGTGCCAGCAGCTTAGTCCGCACCAGCGGGAGGTCCAATGAGCAGTTCTTC,CASSLVRTSGRSNEQFF
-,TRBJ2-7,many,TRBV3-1,TGTGCCAGCAGCGGACGCGGACTCCAGTACGAGCAGTACTTC,CASSGRGLQYEQYF
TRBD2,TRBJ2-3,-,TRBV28,TGTGCCAGCAGTTCCCCCGGACTAGCGGGAGTGGTAGATACGCAGTATTTT,CASSSPGLAGVVDTQYF
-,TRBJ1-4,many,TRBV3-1,TGTGCCAGCAGCCAAGGAGTTGCCGCTAATGAAAAACTGTTTTTT,CASSQGVAANEKLFF
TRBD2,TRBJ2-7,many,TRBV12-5,TGTGCTAGTGGTTTCGGGACTAGCGGGACCCGAGAGCAGTACTTC,CASGFGTSGTREQYF
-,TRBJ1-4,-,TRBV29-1,TGCAGCGTTGATGAGGAGGCAACTAATGAAAAACTGTTTTTT,CSVDEEATNEKLFF
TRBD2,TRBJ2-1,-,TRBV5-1,TGCGCCAGCAGCAGCGGGACTAGCGTTTACAATGAGCAGTTCTTC,CASSSGTSVYNEQFF
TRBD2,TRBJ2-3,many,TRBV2,TGTGCCAGCTGTAGGACTAGCGGGAGCACAGATACGCAGTATTTT,CASCRTSGSTDTQYF
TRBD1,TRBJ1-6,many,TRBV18,TGTGCCAGCTCACCGGACAGGGCTTATTCACCCCTCCACTTT,CASSPDRAYSPLHF
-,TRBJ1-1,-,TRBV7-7,TGTGCTAGCAGACGGCGCAGGAACACTGAAGCTTTCTTT,CASRRRRNTEAFF
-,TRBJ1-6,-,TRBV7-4,TGCAAGAGCTCCTATAATTCACCCCTCCACTTT,CKSSYNSPLHF
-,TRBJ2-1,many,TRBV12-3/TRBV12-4,TGTGCCAGCAGTCCCATAATAGGAGGTGAGCAGTTCTTC,CASSPIIGGEQFF